The subject of this entry is one T cell receptor beta chain. Its antigen is still unknown. The data were obtained in a study of cytomegalovirus exposure and HLA in healthy donors. Study-wide results and caveats: Per a later analysis, 15,000 to 20,000 TCR beta sequences showed association with HLA alleles at 0.05 false discovery rate. One later analysis reportedly identified an Asian-associated ancestry cluster that showed fewer N-insertions than the roughly 700-donor mean. One variant, a missense change in DCLRE1C, was linked in a later analysis to TCR beta V- and J-gene trimming. Some V segments could not be told apart, so they were left out, TRBV6-2 and TRBV6-3 among them.

The study ran its PCR with 60 Vbeta and 13 Jbeta primers. Measured with immunoSEQ multiplex PCR; TCRdb has only the in-frame clones, and not every one. The sample lists approximately 110,000 clones; 70% to 80% were seen once. The germline V gene has CDR1 WNHNN and CDR2 SYGVQD (reference sequence). With 6 bases clipped from V and 2 bases from J, the junction kept 1 base outside the gene matches. The CDR3 sequence is 13 residues long. The sequenced material came from PBMCs. The sequence was collected from a woman between 18 and 29 years old in good health and CMV-seropositive. The chain has TRBV10-1 and TRBJ1-3; 7 bases are shared with TRBD1. The DNA for the CDR3 is TGCGCCAGCAGCGGGACAGCTGGAAACACCATATATTTT. This sequence encodes CASSGTAGNTIYF.